This TCR beta chain was identified in a study of Ad26.COV2.S vaccination and SARS-CoV-2 variants. Only in-frame clones appear in the TCRdb table, and some are missing; sequencing was by immunoSEQ multiplex PCR. The sample includes hundreds of thousands of clones, around 86% seen only once; the top ten take about 3.4%. This clone has only one observation. The V end was cut by 5 bases, the J end by 0 bases, with 14 bases between. CDR1 MNHEY and CDR2 SVGEGT come from the germline V gene. This CDR3 is 16 amino acids long. Specified treatment: some 20 received Ad26.COV2.S at low or high dose, single or two shots; 5 received placebo; per-sample allocation not given. Collection of the samples took place on day 63 after the first injection of vaccine or placebo.

The receptor's source is a person aged 18-65 years who received the Ad26.COV2.S COVID-19 vaccine or a placebo. The material was peripheral blood, obtained in a trial of Ad26.COV2.S vaccine versus placebo. The V gene is TRBV6-2 or TRBV6-3, the J gene TRBJ2-1, with a tentative D call TRBD2 (5 bases). The CDR3 region is CASSGHLGSSYNEQFF. CDR3 sequence (DNA): TGTGCCAGCAGTGGCCATCTAGGGAGCTCCTACAATGAGCAGTTCTTC.